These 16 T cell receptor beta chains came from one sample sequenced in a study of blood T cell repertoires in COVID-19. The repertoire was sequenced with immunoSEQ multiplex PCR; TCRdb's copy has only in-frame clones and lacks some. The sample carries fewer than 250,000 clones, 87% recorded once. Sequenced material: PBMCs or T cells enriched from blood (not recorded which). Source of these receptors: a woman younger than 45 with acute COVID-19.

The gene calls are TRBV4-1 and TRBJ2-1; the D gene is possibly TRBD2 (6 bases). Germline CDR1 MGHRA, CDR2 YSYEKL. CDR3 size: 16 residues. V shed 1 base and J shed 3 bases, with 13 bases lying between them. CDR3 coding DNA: TGCGCCAGCAGCCAAGCTACCGGGACTTACTACAATGAGCAGTTCTTC. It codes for CASSQATGTYYNEQFF.

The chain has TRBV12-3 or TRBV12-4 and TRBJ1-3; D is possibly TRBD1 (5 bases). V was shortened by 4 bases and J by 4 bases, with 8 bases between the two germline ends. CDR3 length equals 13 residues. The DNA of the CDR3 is TGTGCCAGCAGTTCAGGGCCGGGAAACACCATATATTTT. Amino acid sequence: CASSSGPGNTIYF.

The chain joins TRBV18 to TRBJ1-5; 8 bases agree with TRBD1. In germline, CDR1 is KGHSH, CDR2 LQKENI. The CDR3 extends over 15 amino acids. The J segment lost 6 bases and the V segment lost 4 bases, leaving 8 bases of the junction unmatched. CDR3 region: CASSLRGQGGQPQHF. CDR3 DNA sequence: TGTGCCAGCTCACTTAGAGGACAGGGAGGTCAGCCCCAGCATTTT.

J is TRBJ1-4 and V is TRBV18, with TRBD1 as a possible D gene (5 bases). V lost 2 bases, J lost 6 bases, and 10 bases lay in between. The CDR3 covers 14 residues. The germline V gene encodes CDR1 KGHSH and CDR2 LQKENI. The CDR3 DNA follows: TGTGCCAGCTCACCAGTCGGGGGGGATGAAAAACTGTTTTTT. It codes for CASSPVGGDEKLFF.

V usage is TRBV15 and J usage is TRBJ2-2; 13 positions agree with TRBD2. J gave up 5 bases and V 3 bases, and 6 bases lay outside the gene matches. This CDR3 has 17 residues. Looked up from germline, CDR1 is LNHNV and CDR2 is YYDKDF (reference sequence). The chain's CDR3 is CATSRGLAGMGTGELFF. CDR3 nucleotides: TGTGCCACCAGCAGGGGACTAGCGGGGATGGGGACCGGGGAGCTGTTTTTT.

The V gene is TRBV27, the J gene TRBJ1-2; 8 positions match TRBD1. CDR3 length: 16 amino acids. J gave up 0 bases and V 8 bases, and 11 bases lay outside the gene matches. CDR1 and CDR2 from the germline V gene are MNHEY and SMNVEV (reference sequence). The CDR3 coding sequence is TGTGCCAGCGGTGATATGGGACAGGCTGCTAACTATGGCTACACCTTC. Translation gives CASGDMGQAANYGYTF.

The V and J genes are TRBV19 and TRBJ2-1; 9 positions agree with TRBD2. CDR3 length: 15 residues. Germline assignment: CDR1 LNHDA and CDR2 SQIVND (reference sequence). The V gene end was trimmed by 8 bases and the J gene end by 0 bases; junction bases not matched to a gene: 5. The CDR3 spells CASSRSGGSYNEQFF. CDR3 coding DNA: TGTGCCAGTTCCCGTAGCGGGGGCTCCTACAATGAGCAGTTCTTC.

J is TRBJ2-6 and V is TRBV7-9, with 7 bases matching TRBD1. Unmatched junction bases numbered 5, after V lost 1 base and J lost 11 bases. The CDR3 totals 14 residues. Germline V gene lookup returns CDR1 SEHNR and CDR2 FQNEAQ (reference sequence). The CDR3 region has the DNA TGTGCCAGCAGCTTAGGGGACAGCCAAGACGTCCTGACTTTC. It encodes CASSLGDSQDVLTF.

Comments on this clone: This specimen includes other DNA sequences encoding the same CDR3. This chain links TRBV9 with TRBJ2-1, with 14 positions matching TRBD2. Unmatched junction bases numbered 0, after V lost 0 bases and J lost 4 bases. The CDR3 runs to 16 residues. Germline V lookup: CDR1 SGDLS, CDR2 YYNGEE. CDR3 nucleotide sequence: TGTGCCAGCAGCGTAGGACTAGCGGGGGGGTACAATGAGCAGTTCTTC. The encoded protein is CASSVGLAGGYNEQFF.

CDR3 in amino acids: CASTGVQGLSGGEQYF. The CDR3 DNA follows: TGTGCCAGCACTGGGGTACAAGGCCTCTCGGGGGGCGAGCAGTACTTC. This rearrangement joins TRBV10-3 to TRBJ2-7, with 7 bases aligning to TRBD2. The CDR3 length is 16 residues. The germline CDR1 and CDR2 sequences are ENHRY and SYGVKD. V gave up 10 bases and J gave up 6 bases; unmatched junction bases: 21.

As DNA, the CDR3 is TGCGCCAGCAGCCGAAAAGGGGGGGATTATGGCTACACCTTC. The encoded protein is CASSRKGGDYGYTF. The rearrangement joins TRBV4-3 to TRBJ1-2; the D gene is possibly TRBD1 (6 bases). The length of the CDR3 is 14 residues. Per the germline V gene, CDR1 is LGHNA and CDR2 is YSLEER. Trimming pared 4 bases from V and 5 bases from J, leaving 14 bases between.

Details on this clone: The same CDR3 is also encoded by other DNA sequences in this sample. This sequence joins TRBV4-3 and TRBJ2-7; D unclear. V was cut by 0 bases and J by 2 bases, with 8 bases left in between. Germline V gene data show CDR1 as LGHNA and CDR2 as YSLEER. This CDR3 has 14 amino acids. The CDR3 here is CASSQDRGTYEQYF. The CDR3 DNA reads TGCGCCAGCAGCCAAGATCGCGGCACCTACGAGCAGTACTTC.

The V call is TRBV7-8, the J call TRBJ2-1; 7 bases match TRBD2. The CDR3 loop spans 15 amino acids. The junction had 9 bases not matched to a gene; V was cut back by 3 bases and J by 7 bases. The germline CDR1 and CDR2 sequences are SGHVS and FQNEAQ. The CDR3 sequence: CASSFHPDGRNEQFF. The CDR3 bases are TGTGCCAGCAGCTTTCACCCCGACGGGAGGAATGAGCAGTTCTTC.

The CDR3 DNA sequence: TGTGCCAGCAGTGCGGGGGTGACACATTATAATTCACCCCTCCACTTT. The encoded protein is CASSAGVTHYNSPLHF. This chain joins TRBV6-1 and TRBJ1-6; D possibly corresponds to TRBD1 (5 bases). Trimming stripped 4 bases from V and 4 bases from J, with 14 bases between. Per germline, CDR1 MNHNS and CDR2 SASEGT. This CDR3 spans 16 amino acids.

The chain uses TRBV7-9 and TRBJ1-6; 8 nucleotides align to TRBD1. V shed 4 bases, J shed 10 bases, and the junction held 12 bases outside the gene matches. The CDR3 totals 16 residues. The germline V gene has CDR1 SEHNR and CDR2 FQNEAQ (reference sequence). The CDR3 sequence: CASSSLPGGAGSPLHF. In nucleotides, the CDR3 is TGTGCCAGCAGCTCTCTTCCAGGGGGCGCAGGATCACCCCTCCACTTT.

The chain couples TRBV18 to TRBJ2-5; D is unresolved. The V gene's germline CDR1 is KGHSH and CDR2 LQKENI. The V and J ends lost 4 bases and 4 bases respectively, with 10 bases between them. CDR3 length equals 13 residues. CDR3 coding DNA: TGTGCCAGCTCACGACTGGAAGGAGAGACCCAGTACTTC. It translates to CASSRLEGETQYF. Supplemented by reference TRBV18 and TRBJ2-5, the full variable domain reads NAGVMQNPRHLVRRRGQEARLRCSPMKGHSHVYWYRQLPEEGLKFMVYLQKENIIDESGMPKERFSAEFPKEGPSILRIQQVVRGDSAAYFCASSRLEGETQYFGPGTRLLVL.